Presented here are 29 T cell receptor beta chains from one specimen sequenced in a study of T cell repertoires in cytomegalovirus infection. TCRdb used MiXCR to reprocess the reads, holding one entry per CDR3 protein. Of just over 150,000 distinct CDR3 sequences in the sample, 23% were seen once. Sequences were obtained from PBMCs. The receptors were gathered from a human donor in good health (CMV status not recorded). Some clones in this sample may be carry-over from other donors' samples.

In its sample, this clonotype was seen many times. The V call is TRBV7-9, the J call TRBJ2-2, with unresolved D. Trimming pared 0 bases from V and 0 bases from J, leaving 2 bases between. Germline V gene sequence: CDR1 SEHNR, CDR2 FQNEAQ (reference sequence). The CDR3 length is 14 residues. The CDR3 DNA follows: TGTGCCAGCAGCTTAGCCCCGAACACCGGGGAGCTGTTTTTT. Its protein is CASSLAPNTGELFF.

The J gene is TRBJ2-2, the V gene TRBV12-3 or TRBV12-4; D ambiguous. CDR3 length: 13 amino acids. The V gene lost 5 bases and the J gene lost 8 bases, with 12 bases spanning the gap. CDR3 in amino acids: CASSPRFLGELFF. The CDR3 region has the DNA TGTGCCAGCAGTCCCCGATTCTTGGGGGAGCTGTTTTTT.

The rearrangement joins TRBV7-9 to TRBJ2-3, with TRBD2 matching over 10 bases. CDR1 is SEHNR and CDR2 is FQNEAQ in the germline V gene (reference sequence). The J segment lost 3 bases and the V segment lost 5 bases, leaving 14 bases of the junction unmatched. The CDR3 is made up of 18 amino acids. The CDR3 DNA is TGTGCCAGCAGCCTCCCTAGCGGGAGTTCGCCTTTGACAGATACGCAGTATTTT. It translates to CASSLPSGSSPLTDTQYF.

Many counts were recorded for this clonotype. V is TRBV12-5 and J is TRBJ1-5; TRBD1 might be the D (6 bases). Trimming left V 2 bases short and J 4 bases short, with 12 bases between. The length of the CDR3 is 15 residues. CDR1 is LGHNT, CDR2 FRNRAP, per germline. The CDR3 DNA is TGTGCTAGTGGTTTGTCCGAGCAGGGGAATCAGCCCCAGCATTTT. Residues: CASGLSEQGNQPQHF.

This clonotype was found many times. This chain connects TRBV7-8 to TRBJ2-1, with 14 bases identical to TRBD2. V shed 2 bases and J 8 bases; nucleotides not matched to a gene: 5. Per germline, CDR1 SGHVS and CDR2 FQNEAQ. The CDR3 is made up of 16 amino acids. CDR3 region: CASSLQTSGRADEQFF. CDR3 in DNA: TGTGCCAGCAGCTTACAGACTAGCGGGAGGGCTGATGAGCAGTTCTTC.

The rearrangement uses TRBV11-2 and TRBJ2-7; D is perhaps TRBD2 (6 bases). V was cut by 5 bases and J by 2 bases, with 19 bases left in between. The CDR3 contains 16 residues. In germline, CDR1 is SGHAT, CDR2 FQNNGV. CDR3 loop: CASSPPGGTGPYEQYF. In nucleotides, the CDR3 is TGTGCCAGCAGCCCCCCCGGCGGGACCGGCCCCTACGAGCAGTACTTC.

This clonotype was detected a few times. The rearrangement joins TRBV20-1 to TRBJ1-1; D not certain. Germline values: CDR1 DFQATT, CDR2 SNEGSKA (reference sequence). This CDR3 spans 13 amino acids. Trimming removed 6 bases from V and 5 bases from J, with 16 bases in between. The CDR3 DNA reads TGCAGTGCGCGGAGACAAGGGAGAACTGAAGCTTTCTTT. It encodes CSARRQGRTEAFF.

The gene calls are TRBV9 and TRBJ2-3, with D maybe TRBD1 (6 bases). CDR1 and CDR2 from the germline V gene are SGDLS and YYNGEE. Between the trimmed V and J ends, which lost 4 bases and 1 base, there was a span of 16 bases. CDR3 length equals 16 residues. The CDR3 reads CASSPKGELGTDTQYF. DNA of the CDR3: TGTGCCAGCAGCCCCAAGGGGGAACTGGGCACAGATACGCAGTATTTT. The full variable domain, completed using reference TRBV9 and TRBJ2-3, is DSGVTQTPKHLITATGQRVTLRCSPRSGDLSVYWYQQSLDQGLQFLIQYYNGEERAKGNILERFSAQQFPDLHSELNLSSLELGDSALYFCASSPKGELGTDTQYFGPGTRLTVL.

This clonotype was detected ten times or more. The genes are TRBV7-8 and TRBJ2-3; weak D call: TRBD2 (6 bases). Germline CDR1 reads SGHVS; CDR2 reads FQNEAQ. This CDR3 has 16 residues. The ends were cut back, 5 bases at V and 1 base at J, with 16 bases in the middle. Here the CDR3 reads CASSPHRRGGTDTQYF. For the CDR3, the DNA is TGTGCCAGCAGCCCGCACCGGCGGGGCGGCACAGATACGCAGTATTTT.

The chain employs TRBV20-1 and TRBJ2-7, with D possibly matching TRBD1 (5 bases). This CDR3 has 14 residues. Germline CDR1 and CDR2: DFQATT and SNEGSKA (reference sequence). Deletions cut 7 bases from V and 1 base from J, with 17 bases between. The CDR3 loop is CSVQPQAYSYEQYF. DNA of the CDR3: TGCAGTGTCCAGCCACAGGCATATTCCTACGAGCAGTACTTC.

This sequence joins TRBV10-3 and TRBJ2-2; TRBD2 matches at 7 bases. Looked up from germline, CDR1 is ENHRY and CDR2 is SYGVKD. CDR3 length: 15 amino acids. Trimming at V came to 4 bases and at J to 5 bases, leaving 7 bases not matched to a gene. Here the CDR3 DNA reads TGTGCCATCAGTGGCGCGGGAGTGGGGACCGGGGAGCTGTTTTTT. It codes for CAISGAGVGTGELFF.

This clonotype was counted ten times or more. This chain connects TRBV7-6 to TRBJ1-1; possible D gene TRBD1, 5 bases. V was cut by 5 bases and J by 7 bases, with 17 bases left in between. Germline lookup yields CDR1 SGHVS and CDR2 FNYEAQ. The CDR3 runs 14 residues. The DNA for the CDR3 is TGTGCCAGCAGCGACCCCAGGGAAGTGAGTGAAGCTTTCTTT. Amino acid sequence: CASSDPREVSEAFF.

J is TRBJ1-1 and V is TRBV20-1, with D maybe TRBD1 (5 bases). The germline V and J ends were trimmed by 3 bases and 4 bases, with 15 bases remaining between them. CDR3 length equals 14 residues. Germline V CDR1 and CDR2: DFQATT, SNEGSKA (reference sequence). CDR3 in DNA: TGCAGTGCTAGTGGGGTGGGACGGCTCACTGAAGCTTTCTTT. This translates into CSASGVGRLTEAFF.

This clonotype was detected only a few times. This chain uses TRBV11-2 with TRBJ2-3, with D possibly matching TRBD1 (7 bases). The CDR3 loop spans 14 amino acids. Per germline, CDR1 SGHAT and CDR2 FQNNGV. V lost 5 bases, J lost 3 bases, and 12 bases lay in between. The DNA of the CDR3 is TGTGCCAGCAGCCAGGGGGGACAGACAGATACGCAGTATTTT. As protein: CASSQGGQTDTQYF.

The genes are TRBV2 and TRBJ1-1, with D possibly matching TRBD1 (5 bases). The CDR3 totals 16 residues. V lost 6 bases to trimming and J lost 6 bases, with 23 bases between them. Germline-derived CDR1 and CDR2 are SNHLY and FYNNEI. CDR3 DNA: TGTGCCAGCAGGGCGGATAGGGGTAGGGTGGGCGCTGAAGCTTTCTTT. It specifies CASRADRGRVGAEAFF.

This clonotype was counted many times. The chain recombines TRBV14 with TRBJ2-1; D uncertain. Germline CDR1 and CDR2: SGHDN and FVKESK. The length of the CDR3 is 16 residues. Trimming stripped 1 base from V and 0 bases from J, with 10 bases between. The CDR3 DNA reads TGTGCCAGCAGCCAAGTCCTTAAGAGCTCCTACAATGAGCAGTTCTTC. Amino acid sequence: CASSQVLKSSYNEQFF. Combining the CDR3 with reference TRBV14 and TRBJ2-1 gives the whole variable domain EAGVTQFPSHSVIEKGQTVTLRCDPISGHDNLYWYRRVMGKEIKFLLHFVKESKQDESGMPNNRFLAERTGGTYSTLKVQPAELEDSGVYFCASSQVLKSSYNEQFFGPGTRLTVL.

The J gene is TRBJ2-1, the V gene TRBV5-4; the match to TRBD1 covers 11 bases. V lost 3 bases and J lost 5; bases outside the gene matches: 4. The CDR3 length is 15 residues. CDR1 and CDR2 (germline): SGHNT, YYREEE (reference sequence). CDR3 nucleotide sequence: TGTGCCAGCAGCTCCCGGGACAGGGGGGACAATGAGCAGTTCTTC. Amino acid sequence: CASSSRDRGDNEQFF. Filled out from reference TRBV5-4 and TRBJ2-1, the complete variable domain reads ETGVTQSPTHLIKTRGQQVTLRCSSQSGHNTVSWYQQALGQGPQFIFQYYREEENGRGNFPPRFSGLQFPNYSSELNVNALELDDSALYLCASSSRDRGDNEQFFGPGTRLTVL.

In this sample, this clonotype turned up once. The DNA of the CDR3 is TGTGCCAGTAGTACCCGACCGCAAGGGAGCGAGCAGTACTTC. Translation: CASSTRPQGSEQYF. The chain combines TRBV19 with TRBJ2-7; TRBD2 is a possible D gene (5 bases). CDR3 size: 14 residues. CDR1 is LNHDA, CDR2 SQIVND, per germline (reference sequence). V lost 4 bases to trimming and J lost 6 bases, with 16 bases between them.

V gene TRBV18 combines with J gene TRBJ2-7; D gene uncertain. In germline, CDR1 is KGHSH, CDR2 LQKENI. V was trimmed by 6 bases and J by 5 bases, leaving 20 bases between them. The length of the CDR3 is 15 residues. CDR3 loop: CASSSLALVQNEQYF. CDR3 bases: TGTGCCAGCTCGAGTCTCGCGCTGGTTCAAAACGAGCAGTACTTC.

The V call is TRBV27, the J call TRBJ1-6, with 12 bases matching TRBD1. Trimming took 6 bases from V and 5 from J; bases not matched to a gene: 8. Germline V CDR1 and CDR2: MNHEY, SMNVEV (reference sequence). The CDR3 length is 17 residues. DNA for the CDR3: TGTGCCAGCAGCAATCCCGGGACAGGGGGCAATAATTCACCCCTCCACTTT. It encodes CASSNPGTGGNNSPLHF.

V and J are TRBV6-2 or TRBV6-3 and TRBJ2-1; TRBD2 aligns across 10 bases. With V trimmed by 7 bases and J by 7 bases, 4 bases remained unmatched. This CDR3 is 13 amino acids long. Per the germline V gene, CDR1 is MNHEY and CDR2 is SVGEGT. The CDR3 nucleotides are TGTGCCAGCACCCTAGCGGGAGCGAATGAGCAGTTCTTC. Its protein product is CASTLAGANEQFF.

The V gene is TRBV20-1, the J gene TRBJ2-7; 8 nucleotides match TRBD1. The CDR3 consists of 17 residues. Germline trimming cut 2 bases from V and 2 bases from J; bases unmatched to any gene: 14. Germline V CDR1 and CDR2: DFQATT, SNEGSKA (reference sequence). This CDR3 is CSARKPRQGIDTYEQYF. Written as DNA, the CDR3 is TGCAGTGCTAGAAAACCTCGACAGGGGATAGATACCTACGAGCAGTACTTC.

This chain joins TRBV28 and TRBJ1-4; D call uncertain. CDR1 is MDHEN, CDR2 SYDVKM, per germline. V lost 10 bases to trimming and J lost 7 bases, with 16 bases between them. The CDR3 extends over 13 amino acids. The DNA for the CDR3 is TGTGCCACCAGCCAGTTGGGCGCTGAAAAACTGTTTTTT. Translating it yields CATSQLGAEKLFF.

This clonotype was counted ten times or more. The chain links TRBV28 to TRBJ2-7, with D tentatively TRBD1 or TRBD2 (6 bases each). Trimming pared 6 bases from V and 1 base from J, leaving 16 bases between. The CDR3 length is 15 residues. Germline CDR1 MDHEN, CDR2 SYDVKM. This CDR3 reads CASSMGAGQSYEQYF. The CDR3 nucleotides are TGTGCCAGCAGCATGGGGGCGGGGCAGTCCTACGAGCAGTACTTC.

This clonotype has a count of ten or more. This chain uses TRBV7-2 with TRBJ2-4; D unclear. The germline V gene encodes CDR1 SGHTA and CDR2 FQGNSA. CDR3 size: 16 residues. V was shortened by 5 bases and J by 1 base, with 15 bases between the two germline ends. The CDR3 nucleotides read TGTGCCAGCAGCAACATTTATAAAACTGCCAAAAACATTCAGTACTTC. Its protein product is CASSNIYKTAKNIQYF.

There are a few counts of this clonotype. The rearrangement links TRBV7-9 to TRBJ1-2; no reliable D call. CDR3 length: 12 residues. Trimming left V 4 bases short and J 5 bases short, with 8 bases between. Germline loops: CDR1 SEHNR, CDR2 FQNEAQ (reference sequence). In DNA form, the CDR3 reads TGTGCCAGCAGCTCGAGGTCTTATGGCTACACCTTC. Translating it yields CASSSRSYGYTF.

This clonotype was detected ten times or more. This rearrangement joins TRBV11-2 to TRBJ1-3; D ambiguous. The CDR3 is 14 amino acids. Germline V gives CDR1 SGHAT, CDR2 FQNNGV. V shed 1 base and J shed 2 bases, with 6 bases lying between them. The CDR3 DNA follows: TGTGCCAGCAGCTTAGGGAGTACTGGAAACACCATATATTTT. Translating it yields CASSLGSTGNTIYF.

This clonotype appeared many times. CDR3 DNA sequence: TGTGCCAGCAGCTTACAACAGCAGAATGAAGCTTTCTTT. The encoded protein is CASSLQQQNEAFF. The chain has TRBV7-9 and TRBJ1-1; D gene uncertain. CDR3 length equals 13 residues. With 2 bases removed from V and 7 bases from J, the gap between germline ends came to 11 bases. Germline lookup yields CDR1 SEHNR and CDR2 FQNEAQ (reference sequence).

J is TRBJ2-5 and V is TRBV7-6, with TRBD2 matching 8 bases. V was pared by 4 bases and J by 2 bases, with 9 bases of the junction left unmatched. The CDR3 covers 16 residues. The V gene's germline CDR1 is SGHVS and CDR2 FNYEAQ. The CDR3 DNA follows: TGTGCCAGCAGCTCCGCGGGACTAGTTGTACAAGAGACCCAGTACTTC. This sequence encodes CASSSAGLVVQETQYF.